A selection of T cell receptor beta chains follows, all from one sample in a study of CD4 T cells in relation to SARS-CoV-2 and coronaviruses. Here immunoSEQ multiplex PCR was the method, and the copy in TCRdb shows in-frame clones only, minus some. There are tens of thousands of clones in the sample; roughly 84% occur only once, and 0.95% to 1.5% lies in the top ten. Their recognized antigens are unknown. Material: naive CD4+ T cells from PBMCs, cultured in vitro. The origin of the receptors is an adult with COVID-19. Each CDR3 is given with its conserved first and last residue. The D gene is left open where the match is weak. Only part of the rows carry a size: once, few, many, or a class if the clone is expanded.

.	TRBV10-3	TRBJ2-5	.	TGTGCCATCCGTCTAGCTGGGGGAGAGACCCAGTACTTC	CAIRLAGGETQYF
TRBD2	TRBV23-1	TRBJ2-1	.	TGCGCGAAAGGAGACACTAGCGGACCAAGCTCCTACAATGAGCAGTTCTTC	CAKGDTSGPSSYNEQFF
.	TRBV29-1	TRBJ2-7	.	TGCAGCGTTGAAGACAGGGTGGGCAGCGAGCAGTACTTC	CSVEDRVGSEQYF
.	TRBV4-1	TRBJ2-7	once	TGCGCCAGCAGCCAAGATCGGAAGGACTCCTACGAGCAGTACTTC	CASSQDRKDSYEQYF
.	TRBV7-9	TRBJ2-4	once	TGTGCCAGCAGCTCCAGCGACACCAAAAACATTCAGTACTTC	CASSSSDTKNIQYF
TRBD2	TRBV30	TRBJ2-1	.	TGTGCCTGGCGTCCGAGGCAGAAACGGGAGGGCCGTATTGAGCAGTTCTTC	CAWRPRQKREGRIEQFF
TRBD1	TRBV6-2/TRBV6-3	TRBJ1-2	.	TGTGCCAGCAGTTCTCCGGGACAGAATGGCTACACCTTC	CASSSPGQNGYTF
.	TRBV2	TRBJ2-1	.	TGTGCCAGCAGAGGTGGCTACAATGAGCAGTTCTTC	CASRGGYNEQFF
.	TRBV18	TRBJ2-7	.	TGTGCCAGCTCACCGCTCGGAAGAGGGAGTTCCCGCTACGAGCAGTACTTC	CASSPLGRGSSRYEQYF
TRBD2	TRBV4-2	TRBJ2-1	.	TGTGCCAGCAGCCAAGAAGTACTAGCGGGTGGGTTCTCCTACAATGAGCAGTTCTTC	CASSQEVLAGGFSYNEQFF
TRBD2	TRBV15	TRBJ2-1	.	TGTGCCACGGGACTAGCGGACGACTCCTACAATGAGCAGTTCTTC	CATGLADDSYNEQFF
.	TRBV6-5	TRBJ2-7	.	TGTGCCAGCAGTCCAGAGGGGGCCTACGAGCAGTACTTC	CASSPEGAYEQYF
TRBD1	TRBV28	TRBJ2-3	.	TGTGCCAGCACCCCACCGGGACAGGGGGCAGATACGCAGTATTTT	CASTPPGQGADTQYF
.	TRBV3-1/TRBV3-2	TRBJ2-5	.	TGTGCCAGCAGCCAAGATGCCATGGGTCTAGGGACCCAGTACTTC	CASSQDAMGLGTQYF
.	TRBV6-5	TRBJ1-6	.	TGTGCCAGCGGTCGAAGCAAAATGAATAATTCACCCCTCCACTTT	CASGRSKMNNSPLHF
.	TRBV20-1	TRBJ2-5	.	TGCAGTGCTAGAGATGAGACCCAGTACTTC	CSARDETQYF
.	TRBV30	TRBJ1-3	once	TGTGCCTGGAACCGGTTCCCATTTGGAAACACCATATATTTT	CAWNRFPFGNTIYF
TRBD2	TRBV5-1	TRBJ2-3	.	TGCGCCAGCAGCAGCCGGCGACTAGCGGGAGCCACAGATACGCAGTATTTT	CASSSRRLAGATDTQYF
.	TRBV7-9	TRBJ2-3	few	TGTGCCAGCAGCTTACTATATGACACGCAGTATTTT	CASSLLYDTQYF
.	TRBV5-5	TRBJ2-7	once	TGTGCCAGCAGTGGGGGGGGGCGCCCCTACGAGCAGTACTTC	CASSGGGRPYEQYF
TRBD1	TRBV6-6	TRBJ2-7	.	TGTGCCAGCAGTTACTCCGGGACAGAATCCTACGAGCAGTACTTC	CASSYSGTESYEQYF
TRBD1	TRBV15	TRBJ2-7	.	TGTGCCACCAGCAGTTCAAAGACAGGGGGCCCCTACGAGCAGTACTTC	CATSSSKTGGPYEQYF
TRBD1	TRBV3-1/TRBV3-2	TRBJ1-2	.	TGTGCCAGCAGCCAAGGACCCCCGGGACAGGCGGGGGGCTACACCTTC	CASSQGPPGQAGGYTF
TRBD2	TRBV5-4	TRBJ2-2	.	TGTGCCAGCAGGCGACTAGCGGCGAACACCGGGGAGCTGTTTTTT	CASRRLAANTGELFF
.	TRBV3-1/TRBV3-2	TRBJ2-1	.	TGTGCCAGCAGCCAAGCTTTAATGGTGTCCTACAATGAGCAGTTCTTC	CASSQALMVSYNEQFF
.	TRBV11-2	TRBJ1-4	.	TGTGCCAGCAGCCCCCATGAAAAACTGTTTTTT	CASSPHEKLFF
.	TRBV15	TRBJ2-1	.	TGTGCCACCAGCAGAGAGGGCCCACTGGGCAATGAGCAGTTCTTC	CATSREGPLGNEQFF
.	TRBV19	TRBJ1-5	.	TGTGCCAGTAATACTCCTACATTGTATAGCAATCAGCCCCAGCATTTT	CASNTPTLYSNQPQHF
TRBD2	TRBV30	TRBJ2-7	.	TGTGCCTGGAGTAAGTTCGTGGCGGGAGTGGTTGCCGACGAGCAGTACTTC	CAWSKFVAGVVADEQYF
TRBD2	TRBV6-2/TRBV6-3	TRBJ2-7	.	TGTGCCAGCAGTCGGACTAGCCACAGCTCCTACGAGCAGTACTTC	CASSRTSHSSYEQYF
.	TRBV2	TRBJ1-5	.	TGTGCCAGCAGTTCAGGGGAAGGCACCAATCAGCCCCAGCATTTT	CASSSGEGTNQPQHF
.	TRBV2	TRBJ1-5	.	TGTGCCAGCAGTCCTAGACGGGACAATCAGCCCCAGCATTTT	CASSPRRDNQPQHF
.	TRBV4-1	TRBJ2-1	.	TGCGCCAGCAGCCAAGAAGCGTTAGTAAGTGGTTGGATCTTC	CASSQEALVSGWIF
.	TRBV7-9	TRBJ1-1	.	TGTGCCAGCAGCTTGTTTCTTGACACGAAGAACACTGAAGCTTTCTTT	CASSLFLDTKNTEAFF
TRBD1	TRBV14	TRBJ2-7	.	TGTGCCAGCAGCCAAGATATGGGGACAGACTACGAGCAGTACTTC	CASSQDMGTDYEQYF
TRBD2	TRBV28	TRBJ2-3	few	TGTGCCAGCAGTTTTGGACTAGCGGGAGTAGCGGATACGCAGTATTTT	CASSFGLAGVADTQYF
TRBD1	TRBV24-1	TRBJ1-2	.	TGTGCCACCAGTGATGGGACAGTATCCTATGGCTACACCTTC	CATSDGTVSYGYTF
TRBD2	TRBV14	TRBJ2-1	.	TGTGCCAGCAGCCAAAGGGTCCTAGCGGGAGCACAATCCTACAATGAGCAGTTCTTC	CASSQRVLAGAQSYNEQFF
.	TRBV29-1	TRBJ2-5	.	TGCAGCGTTGAACCGCTCGCGGCGGGGGAGACCCAGTACTTC	CSVEPLAAGETQYF
.	TRBV28	TRBJ2-6	.	TGTGCCAGCAGTCCACAGACTGGGGCCAACGTCCTGACTTTC	CASSPQTGANVLTF
TRBD2	TRBV29-1	TRBJ2-3	.	TGCAGCGTCCAAGCGGGAAAGGGTGACACAGATACGCAGTATTTT	CSVQAGKGDTDTQYF
TRBD2	TRBV10-3	TRBJ2-3	.	TGTGCTTCAGCCAGGACGGGGGGAACAGATACGCAGTATTTT	CASARTGGTDTQYF
.	TRBV7-7	TRBJ2-5	.	TGTGCTAGCAGCTTAGGGGGGGAAGAGACCCAGTACTTC	CASSLGGEETQYF
TRBD2	TRBV9	TRBJ2-3	.	TGTGCCAGCAGCTCGAGACTAGCGGGACCCACAGATACGCAGTATTTT	CASSSRLAGPTDTQYF
.	TRBV7-8	TRBJ2-1	.	TGTGCCAGCAGCTTGGTGATGTGGTACAATGAGCAGTTCTTC	CASSLVMWYNEQFF
.	TRBV11-2	TRBJ2-5	.	TGTGCCAGCAGCTCGACCACAGGCCGAGAGACCCAGTACTTC	CASSSTTGRETQYF
.	TRBV18	TRBJ2-1	.	TGTGCCAGCTCCCAGAGTCCGGCGGGTCTCTACAATGAGCAGTTCTTC	CASSQSPAGLYNEQFF
.	TRBV23-1	TRBJ2-3	.	TGCGCCAGCAGTCTCCGAGGTAGGGATACCACAGATACGCAGTATTTT	CASSLRGRDTTDTQYF
TRBD2	TRBV4-1	TRBJ2-3	.	TGCGCCAGCAGCCAATCCCCTCCTAGCGGGAGTTTGAGTACAGATACGCAGTATTTT	CASSQSPPSGSLSTDTQYF
TRBD1	TRBV11-2	TRBJ2-1	.	TGTGCCAGCAGCCCGAGGGACAGCAACAATGAGCAGTTCTTC	CASSPRDSNNEQFF
.	TRBV3-1/TRBV3-2	TRBJ2-5	.	TGTGCCAGCAGCCAAAAAGGAGGAAGCGAGACCCAGTACTTC	CASSQKGGSETQYF
TRBD2	TRBV5-4	TRBJ2-3	few	TGTGCCAGCAGCTTGACAAGCGGGAGGGCCGATTTTGCGCAGTATTTT	CASSLTSGRADFAQYF
.	TRBV5-1	TRBJ2-6	few	TGCGCCAGCAGTCCTACAGGGTCTGGGGCCAACGTCCTGACTTTC	CASSPTGSGANVLTF
TRBD1	TRBV10-2	TRBJ2-5	.	TGCGCCAGCCGGGACAGGGAAAAAGAGACCCAGTACTTC	CASRDREKETQYF
.	TRBV7-9	TRBJ1-2	few	TGTGCCAGCAGCAAGCTAGGGACCAGGGGTGGCTACACCTTC	CASSKLGTRGGYTF
TRBD2	TRBV6-5	TRBJ2-1	once	TGTGCCAGCAGAGGACTAGCGGGAGTGTATGAGCAGTTCTTC	CASRGLAGVYEQFF
.	TRBV14	TRBJ2-7	once	TGTGCCAGCAGCCGGGGTGGTGGTTCAGCCTACGAGCAGTACTTC	CASSRGGGSAYEQYF
.	TRBV5-4	TRBJ2-7	once	TGTGCCAGCAGCCCTGACCAGGGCTCCGAGCAGTACTTC	CASSPDQGSEQYF
TRBD2	TRBV29-1	TRBJ2-1	.	TGCAGCGTTATAATACTAGCGGGCTACAATGAGCAGTTCTTC	CSVIILAGYNEQFF
TRBD1	TRBV19	TRBJ2-7	.	TGTGCCAGTAGTTTAGGACAGGGAGTAACCTACGAGCAGTACTTC	CASSLGQGVTYEQYF